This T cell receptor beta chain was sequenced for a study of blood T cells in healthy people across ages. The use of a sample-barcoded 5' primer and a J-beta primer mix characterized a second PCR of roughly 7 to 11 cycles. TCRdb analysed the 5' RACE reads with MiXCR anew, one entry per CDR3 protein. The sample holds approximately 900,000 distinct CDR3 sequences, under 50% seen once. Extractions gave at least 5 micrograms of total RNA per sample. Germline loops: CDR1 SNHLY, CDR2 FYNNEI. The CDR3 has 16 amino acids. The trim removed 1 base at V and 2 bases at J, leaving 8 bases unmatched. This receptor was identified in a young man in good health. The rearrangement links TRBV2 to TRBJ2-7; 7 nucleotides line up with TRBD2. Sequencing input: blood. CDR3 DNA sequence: TGTGCCAGCAGTGAAGGCGAGGGAGGGCCTACCTACGAGCAGTACTTC. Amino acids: CASSEGEGGPTYEQYF.